What follows are 11 T cell receptor beta chains derived from one specimen sequenced in a study of T cell changes during pregnancy in multiple sclerosis. Libraries were prepared by immunoSEQ multiplex PCR; TCRdb keeps only in-frame clonotypes and omits some of them. The sample lists around 130,000 clones, roughly 96% occurring once. The source material was peripheral blood, sampled after pregnancy. These TCRs come from a female donor with multiple sclerosis, enrolled in a pregnancy study.

The chain carries TRBV10-3 and TRBJ2-2; the match to TRBD1 covers 7 bases. This CDR3 comprises 14 residues. V was clipped by 5 bases and J by 7 bases; unmatched bases: 7. Germline V CDR1 and CDR2: ENHRY, SYGVKD. CDR3 nucleotides: TGTGCCATCAGTCAAGGGACAGCAGTCGGGGAGCTGTTTTTT. The encoded protein is CAISQGTAVGELFF.

This clone was counted once. This chain connects TRBV28 to TRBJ2-1; TRBD2 agrees at 10 bases. The ends lost 10 bases at V and 3 bases at J; junction bases unmatched: 15. This CDR3 comprises 17 residues. Germline-derived CDR1 and CDR2 are MDHEN and SYDVKM. DNA of the CDR3: TGTGCCACCTCTCCCCCCAGCGGGAGGGGGGGCTACAATGAGCAGTTCTTC. This sequence encodes CATSPPSGRGGYNEQFF.

This chain joins TRBV5-5 and TRBJ1-2; D may be TRBD1 (5 bases). Trimming stripped 4 bases from V and 4 bases from J, with 11 bases between. The CDR3 runs to 13 residues. Germline V gene lookup returns CDR1 SGHKS and CDR2 YYEKEE (reference sequence). This CDR3 is CASSRAGFYGYTF. CDR3 bases: TGTGCCAGCAGCCGAGCAGGGTTCTATGGCTACACCTTC.

J is TRBJ1-2 and V is TRBV16, with TRBD1 matching 8 bases. CDR1 is KGHSY, CDR2 FQNENV, per germline. Trimming cost V 4 bases and J 0 bases; bases outside gene matches: 4. The length of the CDR3 is 15 residues. The CDR3 DNA reads as TGTGCCAGCAGCCTCGGACAGGGCACTAACTATGGCTACACCTTC. It specifies CASSLGQGTNYGYTF.

The V gene is TRBV5-6, the J gene TRBJ1-2, with 11 positions matching TRBD1. V lost 4 bases to trimming and J lost 8 bases; unmatched junction nucleotides: 4. The CDR3 runs 13 residues. Germline CDR1 and CDR2: SGHDT and YYEEEE. Written as DNA, the CDR3 is TGTGCCAGCAGCCCGGACAGGGGGCACGGCTACACCTTC. Amino acids: CASSPDRGHGYTF.

The genes are TRBV5-1 and TRBJ2-1, with D perhaps matching TRBD2 (6 bases). This CDR3 is built from 13 residues. Between the trimmed V and J ends, which lost 0 bases and 8 bases, there was a span of 9 bases. In germline, CDR1 is SGHRS, CDR2 YFSETQ. As DNA, the CDR3 is TGCGCCAGCAGCTTGGATCCGGGAGATGAGCAGTTCTTC. Translation gives CASSLDPGDEQFF.

The table lists this clone with a count of one. The chain uses TRBV4-3 and TRBJ2-1; the D gene is possibly TRBD1 (6 bases). Trimming cost V 3 bases and J 12 bases, with 15 bases left between them. This CDR3 has 13 residues. Germline V CDR1 and CDR2: LGHNA, YSLEER. The CDR3 sequence: CASSQTFETGQFF. In DNA, the CDR3 is TGCGCCAGCAGCCAGACATTTGAGACAGGGCAGTTCTTC.

The rearrangement links TRBV10-3 to TRBJ1-1; D unclear. V was pared by 6 bases and J by 4 bases, with 15 bases between. CDR1 is ENHRY and CDR2 is SYGVKD in the germline V gene. The CDR3 is made up of 14 amino acids. CDR3 amino acids: CAISAGAAGTEAFF. The CDR3 DNA sequence: TGTGCCATCAGCGCAGGCGCGGCGGGCACTGAAGCTTTCTTT.

This chain uses TRBV7-8 with TRBJ2-5, with D possibly TRBD1 on 6 matching bases. This CDR3 is built from 14 residues. V was clipped by 2 bases and J by 5 bases, with 12 bases between them. Looked up from germline, CDR1 is SGHVS and CDR2 is FQNEAQ. The CDR3 bases are TGTGCCAGCAGCTTACCGGCTAGGGGGGAGACCCAGTACTTC. Protein sequence: CASSLPARGETQYF. Full variable domain (missing parts from reference TRBV7-8 and TRBJ2-5): GAGVSQSPRYKVAKRGQDVALRCDPISGHVSLFWYQQALGQGPEFLTYFQNEAQLDKSGLPSDRFFAERPEGSVSTLKIQRTQQEDSAVYLCASSLPARGETQYFGPGTRLLVL.

This chain uses TRBV11-1 with TRBJ2-7; D gene ambiguous. In germline, CDR1 is SGHAT, CDR2 FQDESV (reference sequence). Trimming shortened V by 2 bases and J by 0 bases, and 8 bases separated the two germline ends. The CDR3 consists of 14 residues. This CDR3 is CASSLFTYSYEQYF. CDR3 coding DNA: TGTGCCAGCAGCTTATTTACTTACTCCTACGAGCAGTACTTC.

The sample holds one count of this clone. The chain carries TRBV4-3 and TRBJ2-1; D not resolved. Between the trimmed V and J ends, which lost 6 bases and 8 bases, there was a span of 20 bases. The CDR3 has 15 amino acids. Germline V CDR1 and CDR2: LGHNA, YSLEER. Here the CDR3 reads CASRQSLIRLDEQFF. The DNA of the CDR3 is TGCGCCAGCAGACAGAGCCTAATACGTCTGGATGAGCAGTTCTTC.